This T cell receptor beta chain was retrieved from a study of human T cells and chemical hapten exposure. Study-wide results and limits: While controls formed fewer of them, expanded TCRs formed significantly more large CDR3 similarity clusters.

Time point noted: patch test 1, 2 weeks after DPC sensitization. Treatment given: therapeutic diphenylcyclopropenone sensitization with weekly scalp DPC. Patch tests were applied only after blood draws. Within the library, unique molecular identifiers were attached to each individual cDNA molecule. TCRdb independently ran MiXCR on the RACE reads; one entry per CDR3 protein. The table has some 340,000 distinct CDR3 sequences, around 6.9% seen once. Germline lookup yields CDR1 DFQATT and CDR2 SNEGSKA (reference sequence). The CDR3 contains 15 residues. Germline trimming cut 3 bases from V and 4 bases from J; bases unmatched to any gene: 2. In its sample, this clonotype was seen a few times. Its antigen is as yet unknown.

The sample in question was whole blood, obtained in connection with sensitization to the hapten diphenylcyclopropenone (DPC). This chain joins TRBV20-1 and TRBJ2-1, with 14 positions matching TRBD2. The sequence was obtained from a woman aged 18-29 years with alopecia areata. Some clones in this sample may be carry-over from other donors' samples. In DNA form, the CDR3 reads TGCAGTGCTAGCAGACTAGCGGGGGGGTACAATGAGCAGTTCTTC. This translates into CSASRLAGGYNEQFF.